The 20 T cell receptor beta chains listed next were all sequenced from one sample in a study of blood T cell repertoires in COVID-19. Generated by immunoSEQ multiplex PCR, the TCRdb table keeps only in-frame clones and is missing some. The sample contains around 260,000 clones, roughly 88% of which appear only once. The sequenced material came from peripheral blood. The receptors originated from a woman between 65 and 79 years old with COVID-19, enrolled during active disease.

V and J are TRBV6-5 and TRBJ1-1, with 10 bases lining up with TRBD1. CDR3 length: 15 amino acids. Germline V gene sequence: CDR1 MNHEY, CDR2 SVGAGI. V lost 5 bases and J lost 4; bases outside the gene matches: 7. The CDR3 protein is CASSTTGGRRTEAFF. CDR3 bases: TGTGCCAGCAGTACGACAGGGGGCAGGCGCACTGAAGCTTTCTTT.

The rearrangement uses TRBV13 and TRBJ2-3; 10 bases are a match to TRBD2. This CDR3 contains 16 residues. J gave up 5 bases and V 4 bases, and 9 bases lay outside the gene matches. Germline values: CDR1 PRHDT, CDR2 FYEKMQ (reference sequence). The CDR3 loop reads CASSSGPSGRLDTQYF. CDR3 sequence (DNA): TGTGCCAGCAGCTCCGGACCTAGCGGGAGATTAGATACGCAGTATTTT.

J is TRBJ1-5 and V is TRBV28; 10 nucleotides match TRBD1. The CDR3 is 15 amino acids. Per the germline V gene, CDR1 is MDHEN and CDR2 is SYDVKM. The J segment lost 3 bases and the V segment lost 7 bases, leaving 6 bases of the junction unmatched. CDR3 protein: CASIRDRGYNQPQHF. In DNA, the CDR3 is TGTGCCAGCATAAGGGACAGGGGATACAATCAGCCCCAGCATTTT.

This rearrangement joins TRBV15 to TRBJ1-6; perhaps TRBD1 as D (5 bases). There are 15 residues in the CDR3. CDR1 and CDR2 from the germline V gene are LNHNV and YYDKDF (reference sequence). V was pared by 0 bases and J by 9 bases, with 12 bases between. CDR3 nucleotides: TGTGCCACCAGCAGAGATCGGCAGGGTGGTTCACCCCTCCACTTT. It yields the protein CATSRDRQGGSPLHF.

The V and J genes are TRBV6-6 and TRBJ1-3; TRBD1 agrees at 8 bases. V was pared by 0 bases and J by 2 bases, with 3 bases of the junction left unmatched. The CDR3 length is 16 residues. The germline V gene encodes CDR1 MNHNY and CDR2 SVGAGI (reference sequence). CDR3 nucleotides: TGTGCCAGCAGTTACTCGACAGGGGTGGCTGGAAACACCATATATTTT. Translated, it gives CASSYSTGVAGNTIYF.

This rearrangement joins TRBV6-1 to TRBJ1-5; 10 bases line up with TRBD1. The germline V gene encodes CDR1 MNHNS and CDR2 SASEGT. This CDR3 is built from 15 residues. The ends lost 2 bases at V and 6 bases at J; junction bases unmatched: 4. CDR3 protein: CASSESGTGVQPQHF. CDR3 nucleotide sequence: TGTGCCAGCAGTGAAAGCGGGACAGGGGTTCAGCCCCAGCATTTT.

This chain connects TRBV4-3 to TRBJ1-5; D perhaps matches TRBD1 (6 bases). V gave up 0 bases and J gave up 6 bases, with 12 bases separating them. The CDR3 runs to 15 residues. The germline CDR1 and CDR2 sequences are LGHNA and YSLEER. The DNA for the CDR3 is TGCGCCAGCAGCCAAGATTATAGGGGGGGTCAGCCCCAGCATTTT. This translates into CASSQDYRGGQPQHF.

The rearrangement uses TRBV12-5 and TRBJ2-7; D remains unclear. There are 12 residues in the CDR3. Between the trimmed V and J ends, which lost 6 bases and 2 bases, there was a span of 8 bases. Looked up from germline, CDR1 is LGHNT and CDR2 is FRNRAP. The DNA for the CDR3 is TGTGCTAGTGGGTTACACCCCTACGAGCAGTACTTC. The encoded protein is CASGLHPYEQYF. Full variable domain (outside the CDR3, taken from reference TRBV12-5 and TRBJ2-7): DARVTQTPRHKVTEMGQEVTMRCQPILGHNTVFWYRQTMMQGLELLAYFRNRAPLDDSGMPKDRFSAEMPDATLATLKIQPSEPRDSAVYFCASGLHPYEQYFGPGTRLTVT.

This clone appeared a single time. In DNA, the CDR3 is TGCGCCAGCAGCTTGCGCAATGAGCAGTTCTTC. This codes for CASSLRNEQFF. J is TRBJ2-1 and V is TRBV5-1; D uncertain. The CDR3 covers 11 residues. CDR1 is SGHRS and CDR2 is YFSETQ in the germline V gene. Deletions cut 1 base from V and 6 bases from J, with 2 bases between. The full variable domain, with the rest looked up from reference TRBV5-1 and TRBJ2-1, is KAGVTQTPRYLIKTRGQQVTLSCSPISGHRSVSWYQQTPGQGLQFLFEYFSETQRNKGNFPGRFSGRQFSNSRSEMNVSTLELGDSALYLCASSLRNEQFFGPGTRLTVL.

This chain joins TRBV15 and TRBJ2-1; possibly TRBD1 for D (6 bases). Per the germline V gene, CDR1 is LNHNV and CDR2 is YYDKDF (reference sequence). V was cut by 0 bases and J by 3 bases, with 15 bases left in between. The CDR3 spans 17 residues. CDR3 in DNA: TGTGCCACCAGCAGAGATGTGGGGGCTAGGTTCTACAATGAGCAGTTCTTC. Translation: CATSRDVGARFYNEQFF.

The chain carries TRBV11-3 and TRBJ2-2; 7 bases fit TRBD2. CDR1 is SGHNT and CDR2 is YENEEA in the germline V gene. V was clipped by 1 base and J by 9 bases; unmatched bases: 5. CDR3 length: 14 amino acids. CDR3 sequence: CASSLGGTIRELFF. CDR3 in DNA: TGTGCCAGCAGCTTAGGAGGGACTATTAGGGAGCTGTTTTTT.

The chain carries TRBV7-2 and TRBJ1-3; no definite D call. Trimming took 5 bases from V and 0 from J, leaving 11 bases between them. The germline V gene has CDR1 SGHTA and CDR2 FQGNSA. The CDR3 contains 15 residues. The CDR3 DNA is TGTGCCAGCAGCCCCCGCCCAGACTCTGGAAACACCATATATTTT. This codes for CASSPRPDSGNTIYF.

V is TRBV24-1 and J is TRBJ2-3, with 9 bases that match TRBD1. CDR1 and CDR2 from the germline V gene are KGHDR and SFDVKD. V lost 7 bases to trimming and J lost 6 bases; unmatched junction nucleotides: 10. CDR3 length equals 15 residues. The CDR3 loop reads CATRDPGTGRDTQYF. DNA for the CDR3: TGTGCCACCAGGGATCCCGGGACAGGGAGGGATACGCAGTATTTT.

The chain joins TRBV19 to TRBJ2-7; 11 bases are shared with TRBD1. This CDR3 comprises 17 residues. CDR1 is LNHDA and CDR2 is SQIVND in the germline V gene (reference sequence). After removal of 6 bases from V and 4 bases from J, the junction contained 14 bases not matched to a gene. The chain's CDR3 is CASRISHTGTGGYEQYF. For the CDR3, the DNA is TGTGCCAGTAGGATATCCCATACGGGGACAGGGGGATACGAGCAGTACTTC.

The rearrangement joins TRBV6-5 to TRBJ1-1, with 8 nucleotides matching TRBD1. Germline loops: CDR1 MNHEY, CDR2 SVGAGI. This CDR3 spans 13 amino acids. Trimming took 5 bases from V and 10 from J; bases not matched to a gene: 9. The CDR3 region has the DNA TGTGCCAGCAGTCGGGACTCCGACAGGGGAGCTTTCTTT. Its translation is CASSRDSDRGAFF.

The chain couples TRBV5-1 to TRBJ2-7; 12 bases match TRBD1. Germline CDR1 reads SGHRS; CDR2 reads YFSETQ. The CDR3 contains 14 residues. The trim removed 6 bases at V and 6 bases at J, leaving 7 bases unmatched. CDR3 coding DNA: TGCGCCAGCACCCCGGGACAGGGGGCTTCCGAGCAGTACTTC. Amino acid sequence: CASTPGQGASEQYF.

As concerns this clone: Other DNA variants within this sample encode the same CDR3. V and J are TRBV5-1 and TRBJ1-1, with a weak D call TRBD1 (5 bases). Trimming removed 2 bases at V and 1 base at J, with 6 bases between. Germline V gives CDR1 SGHRS, CDR2 YFSETQ. This CDR3 region has 13 residues. CDR3 coding DNA: TGCGCCAGCAGCTTAACAGGGAACACTGAAGCTTTCTTT. As protein: CASSLTGNTEAFF.

This chain joins TRBV28 and TRBJ2-5, with TRBD1 matching over 9 bases. Germline loops: CDR1 MDHEN, CDR2 SYDVKM. Trimming removed 7 bases from V and 5 bases from J; junction bases left unmatched: 11. This CDR3 spans 15 amino acids. CDR3 nucleotide sequence: TGTGCCAGCACCAGCCGGGACAGGGTCCGGGAGACCCAGTACTTC. It encodes CASTSRDRVRETQYF.

The J gene is TRBJ1-2, the V gene TRBV7-9; no clear D gene. CDR1 is SEHNR and CDR2 is FQNEAQ in the germline V gene (reference sequence). Trimming shortened V by 2 bases and J by 6 bases, and 10 bases separated the two germline ends. This CDR3 comprises 13 residues. CDR3 sequence (DNA): TGTGCCAGCAGCTTACCCGGGAGGAATGGCTACACCTTC. Protein: CASSLPGRNGYTF.

The V and J genes are TRBV6-5 and TRBJ2-7, with 8 bases lining up with TRBD1. V lost 2 bases to trimming and J lost 2 bases; unmatched junction nucleotides: 5. This CDR3 has 15 amino acids. The germline V gene has CDR1 MNHEY and CDR2 SVGAGI. CDR3 protein: CASSYADRGPYEQYF. CDR3 DNA: TGTGCCAGCAGTTACGCCGACAGGGGTCCCTACGAGCAGTACTTC.